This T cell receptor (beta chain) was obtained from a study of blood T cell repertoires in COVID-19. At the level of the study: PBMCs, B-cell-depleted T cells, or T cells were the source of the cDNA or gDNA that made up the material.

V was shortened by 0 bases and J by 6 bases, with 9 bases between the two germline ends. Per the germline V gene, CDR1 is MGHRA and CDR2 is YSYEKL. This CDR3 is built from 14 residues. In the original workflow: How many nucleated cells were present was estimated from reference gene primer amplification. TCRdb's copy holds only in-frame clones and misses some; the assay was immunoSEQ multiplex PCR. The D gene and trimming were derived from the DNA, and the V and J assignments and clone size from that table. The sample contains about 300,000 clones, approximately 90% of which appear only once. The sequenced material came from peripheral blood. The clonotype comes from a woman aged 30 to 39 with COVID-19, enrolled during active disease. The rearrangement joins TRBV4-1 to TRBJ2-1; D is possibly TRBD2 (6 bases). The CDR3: CASSQDRGTNEQFF. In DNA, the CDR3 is TGCGCCAGCAGCCAAGATCGCGGGACCAATGAGCAGTTCTTC.